A selection of T cell receptor beta chains follows, all from one sample in a study of blood T cell repertoires in COVID-19. Sequencing was performed with immunoSEQ multiplex PCR; in TCRdb, only in-frame clones are kept and a portion is missing. The table lists about 250,000 clones, around 89% of them singletons, with about 0.8% in the top ten. Input material: peripheral blood. The receptors stem from a man aged 25 to 40 with acute or convalescent COVID-19. Both conserved end residues are part of each CDR3. The D gene is left open where the match is weak. The listing skips clone size in some rows; elsewhere it reads once, few, many or a size class.

V	size	D	J	CDR3	DNA
TRBV9	-	-	TRBJ1-5	CASSGRDSNQPQHF	TGTGCCAGCAGCGGACGGGATAGCAATCAGCCCCAGCATTTT
TRBV28	-	-	TRBJ2-7	CASRTHNSYEQYF	TGTGCCAGCAGGACTCACAACTCCTACGAGCAGTACTTC
TRBV7-2	-	TRBD2	TRBJ2-1	CASSPLAGSSYNEQFF	TGTGCCAGCAGCCCCCTAGCGGGGAGCTCCTACAATGAGCAGTTCTTC
TRBV27	-	TRBD1	TRBJ1-5	CASSPGQDNQPQHF	TGTGCCAGCAGCCCGGGACAGGACAATCAGCCCCAGCATTTT
TRBV6-1	-	TRBD2	TRBJ2-3	CASSELVAGGYTQYF	TGTGCCAGCAGTGAACTAGTAGCGGGAGGGTATACGCAGTATTTT
TRBV7-2	few	TRBD1	TRBJ1-2	CASSSFSGQGRNYGYTF	TGTGCCAGCAGCTCATTTTCGGGACAGGGGAGAAACTATGGCTACACCTTC
TRBV3-1/TRBV3-2	once	TRBD1	TRBJ2-3	CASSHWDRGPDTQYF	TGTGCCAGCAGCCATTGGGACAGGGGGCCAGATACGCAGTATTTT
TRBV5-1	-	-	TRBJ1-4	CASSLAGVREKLFF	TGCGCCAGCAGCTTGGCCGGGGTCCGTGAAAAACTGTTTTTT
TRBV10-1	-	-	TRBJ2-2	CASSEWSAGSYGELFF	TGCGCCAGCAGTGAATGGTCGGCAGGGTCGTACGGGGAGCTGTTTTTT
TRBV15	-	TRBD1	TRBJ1-6	CATSRDGQGNSPLHF	TGTGCCACCAGCAGAGATGGACAGGGGAATTCACCCCTCCACTTT
TRBV12-5	few	TRBD1	TRBJ1-2	CASGLSPAGQGNGGYTF	TGTGCTAGTGGTTTATCCCCAGCCGGACAGGGGAACGGTGGCTACACCTTC
TRBV7-3	-	-	TRBJ2-2	CASSLARGNTGELFF	TGTGCCAGCAGCTTAGCCAGGGGCAACACCGGGGAGCTGTTTTTT
TRBV18	-	TRBD1	TRBJ1-3	CASSEGQGSGNTIYF	TGTGCCAGCTCAGAAGGACAGGGGTCTGGAAACACCATATATTTT
TRBV15	-	-	TRBJ1-5	CATSKGNNQPQHF	TGTGCCACCAGCAAGGGGAACAATCAGCCCCAGCATTTT
TRBV11-3	-	-	TRBJ1-6	CASSFGGPYNSPLHF	TGTGCCAGCAGCTTCGGCGGCCCCTATAATTCACCCCTCCACTTT
TRBV5-4	-	TRBD1	TRBJ1-3	CASSRDRNYNTIYF	TGTGCCAGCAGCCGGGACAGGAATTATAACACCATATATTTT
TRBV18	-	-	TRBJ1-5	CASSPVAGVRQPQHF	TGTGCCAGCTCACCGGTCGCAGGGGTTCGGCAGCCCCAGCATTTT
TRBV20-1	-	-	TRBJ1-4	CSASRTGRATNEKLFF	TGCAGTGCTAGTCGCACAGGCCGAGCAACTAATGAAAAACTGTTTTTT
TRBV18	-	-	TRBJ1-1	CASFRVSGKNTEAFF	TGTGCCAGCTTTAGGGTCAGCGGAAAGAACACTGAAGCTTTCTTT
TRBV30	once	TRBD1	TRBJ1-5	CAWSVPWTGELSGPQHF	TGTGCCTGGAGTGTACCATGGACAGGTGAACTTAGCGGACCCCAGCATTTT
TRBV28	once	-	TRBJ1-3	CASRTSSGNTIYF	TGTGCCAGCAGAACGAGCTCTGGAAACACCATATATTTT
TRBV5-4	-	-	TRBJ1-3	CASSLVPRTRESGNTIYF	TGTGCCAGCAGCTTGGTTCCGAGAACCCGGGAATCTGGAAACACCATATATTTT
TRBV7-9	-	-	TRBJ1-2	CASSSGSTNYGYTF	TGTGCCAGCAGCTCAGGGTCGACTAACTATGGCTACACCTTC